The T cell receptor (beta chain) described here comes from a study of shared clonotypes between healthy human individuals. Study-wide results and caveats: Rarefaction exposed incomplete sorted-subset sequencing despite large depth. In a few donors, about 5% of naive CD4 clonotypes appeared in common. Clonotypes shared by all four sorted-subset donors had higher generation probabilities than non-shared clonotypes.

In the naive CD8 group, cells lacked CD45RO and were positively selected for CCR7, so terminally differentiated effector memory CD45RA+ cells were left out. Clones were read by immunoSEQ multiplex PCR, and TCRdb kept only the in-frame ones, dropping some. The sample includes about 2.1 million clones, around 95% seen only once; the top ten take under 2%. A note on this clone: The antigen is undetermined.

Per germline, CDR1 SGHDN and CDR2 FVKESK. V lost 3 bases to trimming and J lost 3 bases, with 12 bases between them. The CDR3 extends over 14 amino acids. The source is a man younger than 35 in good health. Some clones in this sample may be carry-over from other donors' samples. The J gene is TRBJ2-7, the V gene TRBV14; no clear D. Sequencing was performed on naive CD8+ T cells from PBMCs. CDR3 sequence (DNA): TGTGCCAGCAGCCAGGCGAGTGCATTCTACGAGCAGTACTTC. It specifies CASSQASAFYEQYF.